The rows below give T cell receptor beta chains drawn from one sample of a study of CD8+ T cells in alopecia areata. Clones were read by immunoSEQ multiplex PCR, and TCRdb kept only the in-frame ones, dropping some. The sample includes 150,000 to 200,000 clones, just under 60% of them seen just once. The specimen was CD4+ T cells sorted from blood, collected at week 0. The origin of the receptors is a human donor with alopecia areata. CDR3s include the opening cysteine and the closing phenylalanine or tryptophan. The D gene is left open where the match is weak. Clone size is stated in some rows and not others, as once, few, many or a class when expanded.

TRBJ2-1,-,TRBV30,14,-,CAWMKTDRLNEQFF,TGTGCCTGGATGAAGACAGATCGTCTGAATGAGCAGTTCTTC
TRBJ1-2,-,TRBV5-1,12,-,CASSTTEEGYTF,TGCGCCAGCAGCACGACAGAAGAAGGCTACACCTTC
TRBJ1-4,TRBD1,TRBV29-1,13,once,CSARDRAAEKLFF,TGCAGCGCCCGGGACAGGGCGGCTGAAAAACTGTTTTTT
TRBJ2-7,-,TRBV19,13,-,CASSRKAGREQYF,TGTGCCAGTAGTAGAAAGGCAGGGCGAGAGCAGTACTTC
TRBJ2-5,-,TRBV29-1,12,-,CSVGASQETQYF,TGCAGCGTTGGGGCCAGCCAAGAGACCCAGTACTTC
TRBJ1-1,-,TRBV14,12,-,CASSRLPGGAFF,TGTGCCAGCAGCCGTCTCCCGGGGGGTGCTTTCTTT
TRBJ1-1,-,TRBV4-2,16,few,CASSQDIGLYGTEAFF,TGTGCCAGCAGCCAAGATATTGGCTTGTACGGGACTGAAGCTTTCTTT
TRBJ1-2,-,TRBV6-1,13,few,CASSPGANYGYTF,TGTGCCAGCAGCCCGGGGGCGAACTATGGCTACACCTTC
TRBJ1-2,-,TRBV2,13,once,CASRAGVGYGYTF,TGTGCCAGCAGGGCAGGGGTGGGGTATGGCTACACCTTC
TRBJ2-7,TRBD2,TRBV11-2,17,few,CASSPRLSGGIRYEQYF,TGTGCCAGCAGCCCCCGACTGAGCGGGGGGATCCGCTACGAGCAGTACTTC
TRBJ2-5,-,TRBV7-9,14,few,CASSLDYLQETQYF,TGTGCCAGCAGCTTAGATTACCTCCAAGAGACCCAGTACTTC
TRBJ2-2,-,TRBV2,14,few,CASSEDFGTGELFF,TGTGCCAGCAGTGAAGATTTCGGGACCGGGGAGCTGTTTTTT
TRBJ1-5,-,TRBV29-1,12,-,CSVEEGGQPQHF,TGCAGCGTTGAGGAGGGTGGTCAGCCCCAGCATTTT
TRBJ2-5,-,TRBV5-1,12,-,CASSLDQETQYF,TGCGCCAGCAGCTTGGATCAAGAGACCCAGTACTTC
TRBJ1-1,-,TRBV5-4,13,-,CASSQDTNTEAFF,TGTGCCAGTTCACAGGACACGAACACTGAAGCTTTCTTT
TRBJ1-5,-,TRBV29-1,15,few,CSVEYSPGTGQPQHF,TGCAGCGTTGAGTATTCGCCAGGGACCGGTCAGCCCCAGCATTTT
TRBJ1-5,TRBD1,TRBV30,13,-,CAWAGQINQPQHF,TGTGCCTGGGCGGGACAGATCAATCAGCCCCAGCATTTT